This is a list of T cell receptor beta chains from one sample in a study of cytomegalovirus exposure and HLA in healthy donors. Using immunoSEQ multiplex PCR, the repertoire was profiled, and TCRdb retains in-frame clones only, with some absent. The profile covers 200,000 to 250,000 clones, with over 75% appearing a single time and 2% to 2.5% taken by the ten largest. The sample taken for sequencing was PBMCs. The source of these receptors is a woman under 30 in good health and CMV-seropositive. Each CDR3 is given with its conserved first and last residue. A D gene is named only where the DNA matches it firmly. Some rows mark clone size as missing; the rest say once, few, many or name a class of expanded clone.

>TRBJ1-2|TRBD1|TRBV7-9|.
TGTGCCAGCAGACGACAGGGAAGCTATGGCTACACCTTC
CASRRQGSYGYTF
>TRBJ1-1|TRBD1|TRBV7-9|.
TGTGCCAGCAGCTACGCCCCGGGACAGCTCATGAACACTGAAGCTTTCTTT
CASSYAPGQLMNTEAFF
>TRBJ1-5|TRBD1|TRBV19|.
TGTGCCAGTAGTACTTCCCGGGACAGGACTACTCAGCCCCAGCATTTT
CASSTSRDRTTQPQHF
>TRBJ2-1|.|TRBV5-1|few
TGCGCCAGCAGCTTGGCCTTACGGACCCTAGCCCTGGACCTCAATGAGCAGTTCTTC
CASSLALRTLALDLNEQFF
>TRBJ2-1|TRBD1|TRBV25-1|.
TGTGCCAGCAGCGAGCTACAGGGGGCGAGTAATGAGCAGTTCTTC
CASSELQGASNEQFF
>TRBJ2-1|TRBD1|TRBV27|.
TGTGCCAGCAGTCCTATCCCCCCCGGGACAGGCTTCTACAATGAGCAGTTCTTC
CASSPIPPGTGFYNEQFF
>TRBJ1-2|.|TRBV14|.
TGTGCCAGCAGCCAAACAGGGTCGCAGAGCTATGGCTACACCTTC
CASSQTGSQSYGYTF
>TRBJ2-7|TRBD2|TRBV27|.
TGTGCCAGCAGTTTAGGCCTAGCGGGAGTCGAGCAGTACTTC
CASSLGLAGVEQYF
>TRBJ2-1|.|TRBV4-1|.
TGCGCCAGCAGCTCCGGGACCTCGAGCAGCGGGGAGCAGTTCTTC
CASSSGTSSSGEQFF
>TRBJ2-2|.|TRBV30|.
TGTGCCTGGAGGGAACCAGGGGCCGGGGAGCTGTTTTTT
CAWREPGAGELFF
>TRBJ1-3|.|TRBV2|.
TGTGCCAGCAGTGACCAGGGCTTCTCTGGAAACACCATATATTTT
CASSDQGFSGNTIYF
>TRBJ2-7|TRBD2|TRBV5-1|.
TGCGCCAGCAGCTTGGGACGGACTAGTAACCTAGCAGGTTCCTACGAGCAGTACTTC
CASSLGRTSNLAGSYEQYF
>TRBJ2-1|.|TRBV19|.
TGTGCCAGTAAGAAGGTAGCGGCCACTGGGAATGAGCAGTTCTTC
CASKKVAATGNEQFF
>TRBJ2-1|TRBD1|TRBV30|.
TGTGCCTGGAACAGTCCCCAGGGGGCCCCCTACAATGAGCAGTTCTTC
CAWNSPQGAPYNEQFF
>TRBJ2-2|.|TRBV5-6|.
TGTGCCAGCAGCTTCGGGAACACCGGGGAGCTGTTTTTT
CASSFGNTGELFF
>TRBJ2-7|.|TRBV27|.
TGTGCCAGCAGTTTAGGGCTGGGGAGCTCCTACGAGCAGTACTTC
CASSLGLGSSYEQYF
>TRBJ2-7|.|TRBV19|.
TGTGCCAGTGGGAGTTTCGGTGGGCCCCACGAGCAGTACTTC
CASGSFGGPHEQYF
>TRBJ2-1|TRBD2|TRBV27|.
TGTGCCAGCAGTGCAACTAGCGGCTACACAGACCTCTACAATGAGCAGTTCTTC
CASSATSGYTDLYNEQFF
>TRBJ2-1|TRBD2|TRBV6-6|.
TGTGCCAGCAGACCCGGACTAGCGGGAGCCCATGAGCAGTTCTTC
CASRPGLAGAHEQFF
>TRBJ2-7|.|TRBV5-1|.
TGCGCCAGCAGCCAGGACAGACCCTACGAGCAGTACTTC
CASSQDRPYEQYF
>TRBJ1-2|TRBD1|TRBV27|.
TGTGCCAGCAGTTTTAGGGAGGACAGGGCTGGCTACACCTTC
CASSFREDRAGYTF
>TRBJ2-5|.|TRBV7-2|.
TGTGCCAGCGGCCCAGCGGTCGGCCAAGAGACCCAGTACTTC
CASGPAVGQETQYF
>TRBJ1-5|TRBD1|TRBV6-5|.
TGTGCCACCCGACAGGGACTTGACCAGCCCCAGCATTTT
CATRQGLDQPQHF
>TRBJ2-2|TRBD1|TRBV28|.
TGTGCCAGCAGAGATGGAAGGGGGCGCTTCCGGGAGCTGTTTTTT
CASRDGRGRFRELFF
>TRBJ2-4|TRBD2|TRBV28|.
TGTGCCAGCAGTTCGGGGGGGCCAAAAAACATTCAGTACTTC
CASSSGGPKNIQYF
>TRBJ2-5|TRBD2|TRBV6-6|.
TGTGCCAGCAGACTAGCGGGCCTCCAAGAGACCCAGTACTTC
CASRLAGLQETQYF
>TRBJ2-7|.|TRBV4-1|.
TGCGCCAGCAGCCAAGAGTCCGGGTACGAGCAGTACTTC
CASSQESGYEQYF
>TRBJ2-1|TRBD2|TRBV19|.
TGTGCCAGTAGTATGACTAGCGGGTCCTACAATGAGCAGTTCTTC
CASSMTSGSYNEQFF
>TRBJ2-7|.|TRBV11-2|few
TGTGCCAGCAGCTTACCAGGGTTCGGTCTCTACGAGCAGTACTTC
CASSLPGFGLYEQYF
>TRBJ2-2|.|TRBV29-1|.
TGCAGCGCCTATAAAGTGCTGAACACCGGGGAGCTGTTTTTT
CSAYKVLNTGELFF
>TRBJ1-1|.|TRBV10-3|once
TGTGCCATCGGACAGTTGAACACTGAAGCTTTCTTT
CAIGQLNTEAFF
>TRBJ2-7|.|TRBV5-5|.
TGTGCCAGCAGCTTCTTCCCCACTACCTACGAGCAGTACTTC
CASSFFPTTYEQYF
>TRBJ1-2|.|TRBV6-5|many
TGTGCCAGCAGTTCGTTGACTGCCTCCAATGGCTACACCTTC
CASSSLTASNGYTF
>TRBJ2-7|.|TRBV15|.
TGTGCCACCAGCAGAGTGTATGGACAGTCCTACGAGCAGTACTTC
CATSRVYGQSYEQYF
>TRBJ1-5|.|TRBV6-5|.
TGTGCCAGCAGTTACGATAGGGGTTATCAGCCCCAGCATTTT
CASSYDRGYQPQHF
>TRBJ1-1|TRBD1|TRBV19|.
TGTGCCAGTAGTAGAGTACAGGGGGCAGCTGAAGCTTTCTTT
CASSRVQGAAEAFF
>TRBJ2-7|TRBD1|TRBV27|.
TGTGCCAGCAGTACCCGACAGGGGACCTACGAGCAGTACTTC
CASSTRQGTYEQYF
>TRBJ1-2|.|TRBV30|.
TGTGCCTGGAGTCCTGACACCCTCGTGGAGGGTGGCTACACCTTC
CAWSPDTLVEGGYTF
>TRBJ2-1|.|TRBV19|.
TGTGCCAGTAGTCCGACTAGTAGGAATGAGCAGTTCTTC
CASSPTSRNEQFF
>TRBJ1-4|TRBD1|TRBV18|once
TGTGCCAGCTCACCCCTCCAGGGGGAGGCCAATGAAAAACTGTTTTTT
CASSPLQGEANEKLFF
>TRBJ2-4|TRBD2|TRBV5-1|.
TGCGCCAGCAGCCCTCCCACTACTAGCGTTCTAGCCAAAAACATTCAGTACTTC
CASSPPTTSVLAKNIQYF
>TRBJ2-6|.|TRBV5-1|once
TGCGCCAGCAGCTTTGGAGGGCCTTCTGAGTCTGGGGCCAACGTCCTGACTTTC
CASSFGGPSESGANVLTF
>TRBJ2-1|TRBD2|TRBV2|.
TGTGCCAGCAGTGGGCTAGCGGGACGGAATGAGCAGTTCTTC
CASSGLAGRNEQFF
>TRBJ2-7|TRBD2|TRBV28|.
TGTGCCAGCAGTTTAGGTCGCGCCGGGACTAGCTACGAGCAGTACTTC
CASSLGRAGTSYEQYF
>TRBJ2-1|.|TRBV4-2|.
TGTGCCAGCAGCCACGCTTACAGTTCGGCTTGGAATGAGCAGTTCTTC
CASSHAYSSAWNEQFF
>TRBJ1-5|.|TRBV7-9|.
TGTGCCAGCAGCTTAGTCCCAGGAAATCAGCCCCAGCATTTT
CASSLVPGNQPQHF
>TRBJ2-7|TRBD1|TRBV28|once
TGTGCCAGCAGTAACCCGGGACAGCTCTCCTACGAGCAGTACTTC
CASSNPGQLSYEQYF
>TRBJ2-5|TRBD1|TRBV28|.
TGTGCCAGCAGTTTATCGGGTTTGAGACAGGGGAGCGAGACCCAGTACTTC
CASSLSGLRQGSETQYF
>TRBJ2-1|.|TRBV5-1|.
TGCGCCAGCAGCTTGGTACGCGGTGGGAGCTCCTACAATGAGCAGTTCTTC
CASSLVRGGSSYNEQFF
>TRBJ2-1|TRBD1|TRBV28|.
TGTGCCAGCAGTCCGGACATAAAACTAGGACAGGGTGTTAAGCAGTTCTTC
CASSPDIKLGQGVKQFF
>TRBJ2-2|.|TRBV4-1|.
TGCGCCAGCAGCCCAATCGACAGGTTTTCGAACACCGGGGAGCTGTTTTTT
CASSPIDRFSNTGELFF
>TRBJ1-1|.|TRBV5-1|.
TGCGCCAGCAGCTTGGCGGGGTCGAGGACTGAAGCTTTCTTT
CASSLAGSRTEAFF